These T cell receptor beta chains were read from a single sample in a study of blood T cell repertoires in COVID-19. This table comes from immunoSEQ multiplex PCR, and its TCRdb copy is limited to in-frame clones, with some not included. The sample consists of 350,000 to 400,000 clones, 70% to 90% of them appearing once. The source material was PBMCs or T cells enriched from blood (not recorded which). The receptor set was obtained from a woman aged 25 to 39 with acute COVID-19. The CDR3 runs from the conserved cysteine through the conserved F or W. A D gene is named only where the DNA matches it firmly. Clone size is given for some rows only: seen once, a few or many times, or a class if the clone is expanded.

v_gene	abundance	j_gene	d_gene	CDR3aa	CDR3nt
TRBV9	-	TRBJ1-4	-	CASSPPGGGAATNEKLFF	TGTGCCAGCAGCCCCCCGGGGGGGGGTGCCGCAACTAATGAAAAACTGTTTTTT
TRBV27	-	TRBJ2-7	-	CASSPRGLLYEQYF	TGTGCCAGCAGTCCGCGAGGCCTCCTCTACGAGCAGTACTTC
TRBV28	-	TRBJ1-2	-	CASSSVARRGSYGYTF	TGTGCCAGCAGTTCCGTTGCCCGGCGGGGTTCCTATGGCTACACCTTC
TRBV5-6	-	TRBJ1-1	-	CASSWRADREF	TGTGCCAGCAGCTGGCGAGCGGACAGAGAGTTT
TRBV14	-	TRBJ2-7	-	CASSYQPGSYEQYF	TGTGCCAGCAGCTACCAACCAGGGTCCTACGAGCAGTACTTC
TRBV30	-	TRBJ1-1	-	CAWTMTGGTEAFF	TGTGCCTGGACTATGACAGGCGGGACTGAAGCTTTCTTT
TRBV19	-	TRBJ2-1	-	CASSKGGAYNEQFF	TGTGCCTCCTCTAAGGGGGGGGCATACAATGAGCAGTTCTTC
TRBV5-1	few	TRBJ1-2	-	CASRSDSLNYGYTF	TGCGCCAGCAGGAGTGACTCATTAAACTATGGCTACACCTTC
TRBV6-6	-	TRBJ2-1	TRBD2	CASSRRTSGGRDEQFF	TGTGCCAGCAGTCGCCGGACTAGCGGGGGGCGGGATGAGCAGTTCTTC
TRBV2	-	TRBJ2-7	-	CASSEGLAGSRYEQYF	TGTGCCAGCAGTGAGGGACTCGCGGGGTCCCGCTACGAGCAGTACTTC
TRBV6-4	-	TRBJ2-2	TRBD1	CASSRQGTGTGELFF	TGTGCCAGCAGTCGACAGGGGACGGGCACCGGGGAGCTGTTTTTT
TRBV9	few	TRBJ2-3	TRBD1	CASSVAQGARTDTQYF	TGTGCCAGCAGCGTAGCTCAGGGGGCGAGGACAGATACGCAGTATTTT
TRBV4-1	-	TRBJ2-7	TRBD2	CASSQVVGLVYEQYF	TGCGCCAGCAGCCAAGTCGTAGGACTAGTCTACGAGCAGTACTTC
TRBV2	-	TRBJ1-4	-	CASSEIVQDWTNEKLFF	TGTGCCAGCAGTGAAATAGTGCAGGATTGGACTAATGAAAAACTGTTTTTT
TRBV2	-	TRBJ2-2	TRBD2	CASKGLAAINTGELFF	TGTGCCAGCAAGGGACTAGCGGCTATAAACACCGGGGAGCTGTTTTTT
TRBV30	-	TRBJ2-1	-	CAWSEEDYNEQFF	TGTGCCTGGAGTGAGGAGGATTACAATGAGCAGTTCTTC
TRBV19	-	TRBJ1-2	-	CASSIRTAYYGYTF	TGTGCCAGTAGTATCAGGACAGCCTACTATGGCTACACCTTC
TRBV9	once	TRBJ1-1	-	CASSVADVASEAFF	TGTGCCAGCAGCGTTGCAGACGTAGCTTCTGAAGCTTTCTTT